The 24 T cell receptor beta chains presented below share a single source sample, sequenced in a study of T cells in Graves' hyperthyroidism and ophthalmopathy. What was amplified from RNA transcripts were TCR beta CDR3 regions. Initially, a first-round RT-PCR of the TCR CDR3 employed the HTBI primer set. TCRdb passed the multiplex PCR reads through MiXCR, listing each CDR3 protein once. The repertoire holds some 560,000 distinct CDR3 sequences, with approximately 14% as singletons. The source material was blood. The receptors stem from a middle-aged woman with Graves' hyperthyroidism.

This clonotype came up many times. The chain joins TRBV20-1 to TRBJ2-1; 11 bases are a match to TRBD2. V gave up 4 bases and J gave up 5 bases; unmatched junction bases: 4. The CDR3 is 14 residues long. Germline loops: CDR1 DFQATT, CDR2 SNEGSKA (reference sequence). CDR3 coding DNA: TGCAGTGCTACTAGCGGGAGGATCGACAATGAGCAGTTCTTC. It encodes CSATSGRIDNEQFF.

At least ten counts were recorded for this clonotype. The rearrangement joins TRBV28 to TRBJ2-5; 7 bases are a match to TRBD2. V shed 4 bases, J shed 2 bases, and the junction held 10 bases outside the gene matches. The CDR3 contains 16 residues. Germline values: CDR1 MDHEN, CDR2 SYDVKM. The CDR3 here is CASSSQLSGSQETQYF. CDR3 coding DNA: TGTGCCAGCAGTTCCCAGCTTAGCGGGTCACAAGAGACCCAGTACTTC.

This chain links TRBV11-2 with TRBJ2-7; 9 nucleotides match TRBD2. V shed 0 bases and J 6 bases; nucleotides not matched to a gene: 18. The CDR3 consists of 19 residues. Germline V lookup: CDR1 SGHAT, CDR2 FQNNGV. CDR3 residues: CASSLDTARSLAGRGEQYF. DNA for the CDR3: TGTGCCAGCAGCTTAGATACGGCCAGGAGTCTAGCGGGACGGGGCGAGCAGTACTTC.

This clonotype appeared many times. CDR3 DNA: TGTGCCAGCAGCCGGCGGGGCGCCTACGAGCAGTACTTC. Translating it yields CASSRRGAYEQYF. V is TRBV14 and J is TRBJ2-7; D is possibly TRBD2 (6 bases). This CDR3 region has 13 residues. Per the germline V gene, CDR1 is SGHDN and CDR2 is FVKESK. V lost 4 bases to trimming and J lost 2 bases, with 9 bases between them.

This clonotype was seen at least ten times. The chain employs TRBV20-1 and TRBJ2-1; a possible D gene is TRBD2 (5 bases). CDR3 length: 15 residues. Germline V lookup: CDR1 DFQATT, CDR2 SNEGSKA (reference sequence). V was trimmed by 3 bases and J by 4 bases, leaving 16 bases between them. The CDR3 protein is CSARRARGDYNEQFF. Here the CDR3 DNA reads TGCAGTGCTAGGAGGGCACGGGGAGATTACAATGAGCAGTTCTTC.

This clonotype has a count of ten or more. The chain recombines TRBV28 with TRBJ2-7; 9 bases map to TRBD1. Germline assignment: CDR1 MDHEN and CDR2 SYDVKM. V was pared by 5 bases and J by 2 bases, with 4 bases of the junction left unmatched. The CDR3 consists of 14 residues. CDR3 amino acids: CASSRQGVTYEQYF. In nucleotides, the CDR3 is TGTGCCAGCAGTCGACAGGGGGTGACCTACGAGCAGTACTTC. Full variable domain (rest looked up from reference TRBV28 and TRBJ2-7): DVKVTQSSRYLVKRTGEKVFLECVQDMDHENMFWYRQDPGLGLRLIYFSYDVKMKEKGDIPEGYSVSREKKERFSLILESASTNQTSMYLCASSRQGVTYEQYFGPGTRLTVT.

The rearrangement links TRBV20-1 to TRBJ2-1; D remains ambiguous. The CDR3 runs to 12 residues. Germline CDR1 DFQATT, CDR2 SNEGSKA (reference sequence). V lost 1 base and J 13 bases, leaving 14 bases between the germline ends. The CDR3 nucleotides are TGCAGTGCTAGAGCGAATGGAGTGTCCCAGTTCTTC. This encodes CSARANGVSQFF.

This clonotype has only a few counts. The chain is built from TRBV12-3 or TRBV12-4 and TRBJ2-2, with D hard to call. Deletions cut 7 bases from V and 0 bases from J, with 12 bases between. The CDR3 has 15 amino acids. CDR3 sequence: CASNPGGANTGELFF. In DNA, the CDR3 is TGTGCCAGCAACCCAGGCGGTGCGAACACCGGGGAGCTGTTTTTT.

This clonotype was picked up a small number of times. The chain has TRBV9 and TRBJ2-2; D is perhaps TRBD1 (6 bases). Trimming took off 0 bases at V and 5 bases at J, with 14 bases between the two ends. Germline V gives CDR1 SGDLS, CDR2 YYNGEE. This CDR3 is 16 amino acids long. CDR3 sequence: CASSVGGTTKTGELFF. The CDR3 nucleotides are TGTGCCAGCAGCGTAGGGGGGACAACTAAAACCGGGGAGCTGTTTTTT. Combining the CDR3 with reference TRBV9 and TRBJ2-2 gives the whole variable domain DSGVTQTPKHLITATGQRVTLRCSPRSGDLSVYWYQQSLDQGLQFLIQYYNGEERAKGNILERFSAQQFPDLHSELNLSSLELGDSALYFCASSVGGTTKTGELFFGEGSRLTVL.

The rearrangement uses TRBV19 and TRBJ2-1; 13 nucleotides line up with TRBD2. Germline loops: CDR1 LNHDA, CDR2 SQIVND (reference sequence). V lost 8 bases and J lost 8; bases outside the gene matches: 12. The length of the CDR3 is 16 residues. In DNA, the CDR3 is TGTGCCAGTCGAGATCCGGGACTAGCGGGAAAGGATGAGCAGTTCTTC. Amino acid sequence: CASRDPGLAGKDEQFF.

The chain has TRBV28 and TRBJ2-1, with 9 bases aligning to TRBD2. The length of the CDR3 is 15 residues. In germline, CDR1 is MDHEN, CDR2 SYDVKM. J was trimmed by 6 bases and V by 2 bases; bases with no gene match: 5. Here the CDR3 reads CASSLVAGGANEQFF. CDR3 coding DNA: TGTGCCAGCAGTTTAGTTGCGGGAGGGGCCAATGAGCAGTTCTTC.

This clonotype was picked up many times. The V gene is TRBV11-1, the J gene TRBJ1-2, with unresolved D. Per germline, CDR1 SGHAT and CDR2 FQDESV (reference sequence). The CDR3 is 15 residues long. V shed 4 bases and J shed 8 bases, with 20 bases lying between them. As DNA, the CDR3 is TGTGCCAGCAGCTCATCCCAGACGTCCGTACGCGGCTACACCTTC. Translating gives CASSSSQTSVRGYTF.

This clonotype has only a few counts. The chain combines TRBV29-1 with TRBJ2-2; D remains ambiguous. Germline lookup yields CDR1 SQVTM and CDR2 ANQGSEA. There are 13 residues in the CDR3. Trimming took off 0 bases at V and 8 bases at J, with 10 bases between the two ends. The CDR3 sequence: CSVEDRWGGELFF. The CDR3 region has the DNA TGCAGCGTTGAAGACCGGTGGGGTGGGGAGCTGTTTTTT.

The chain couples TRBV7-2 to TRBJ1-2; 11 nucleotides align to TRBD1. CDR3 size: 16 residues. Losses at the gene ends were 3 bases for V and 1 base for J; bases not matched to a gene: 4. CDR1 SGHTA and CDR2 FQGNSA come from the germline V gene. The CDR3 reads CASSFGQGANNYGYTF. In DNA, the CDR3 is TGTGCCAGCAGCTTTGGACAGGGGGCTAATAACTATGGCTACACCTTC.

This clonotype was seen a handful of times. The chain joins TRBV27 to TRBJ1-4, with D maybe TRBD1 (5 bases). V was clipped by 2 bases and J by 4 bases, with 8 bases between them. Germline V gene sequence: CDR1 MNHEY, CDR2 SMNVEV (reference sequence). The length of the CDR3 is 14 residues. CDR3 loop: CASSLPGNNEKLFF. In nucleotides, the CDR3 is TGTGCCAGCAGTTTACCAGGGAATAATGAAAAACTGTTTTTT.

In its sample, this clonotype was seen many times. V usage is TRBV9 and J usage is TRBJ2-5; 12 nucleotides line up with TRBD2. The CDR3 covers 15 residues. Trimming removed 3 bases from V and 5 bases from J; junction bases left unmatched: 5. CDR1 is SGDLS, CDR2 YYNGEE, per germline. The CDR3 is CASSEGLAGEETQYF. CDR3 coding DNA: TGTGCCAGCAGCGAGGGACTAGCGGGTGAGGAGACCCAGTACTTC.

This clonotype was picked up many times. This chain connects TRBV15 to TRBJ1-5, with 7 bases fitting TRBD1. Germline V gives CDR1 LNHNV, CDR2 YYDKDF (reference sequence). The CDR3 runs 14 residues. The V segment lost 6 bases and the J segment 4 bases; nucleotides outside the gene matches: 6. The CDR3 nucleotides are TGTGCCACCAGGTTGGGACAGCTGAATCAGCCCCAGCATTTT. This sequence encodes CATRLGQLNQPQHF. The whole variable domain, filled in from reference TRBV15 and TRBJ1-5, reads DAMVIQNPRYQVTQFGKPVTLSCSQTLNHNVMYWYQQKSSQAPKLLFHYYDKDFNNEADTPDNFQSRRPNTSFCFLDIRSPGLGDTAMYLCATRLGQLNQPQHFGDGTRLSIL.

The table lists this clonotype with many counts. The genes are TRBV7-9 and TRBJ1-1; D is uncertain. The CDR3 is 14 amino acids. Germline CDR1 and CDR2: SEHNR and FQNEAQ (reference sequence). V dropped 1 base and J dropped 1 base, with 7 bases sitting between them. The CDR3: CASSLVSGNTEAFF. The DNA for the CDR3 is TGTGCCAGCAGCTTAGTTTCGGGGAACACTGAAGCTTTCTTT.

This clonotype has a handful of counts. J is TRBJ1-5 and V is TRBV2; no clear D gene. Germline V lookup: CDR1 SNHLY, CDR2 FYNNEI. The CDR3 consists of 13 residues. Trimming removed 1 base at V and 6 bases at J, with 7 bases between. The CDR3 loop reads CASSEGLGQPQHF. The CDR3 DNA reads TGTGCCAGCAGTGAAGGCCTAGGTCAGCCCCAGCATTTT.

This clonotype occurred many times. The rearrangement joins TRBV7-8 to TRBJ2-7, with a tentative D call TRBD1 (5 bases). Germline lookup yields CDR1 SGHVS and CDR2 FQNEAQ. Trimming shortened V by 1 base and J by 4 bases, and 14 bases separated the two germline ends. The CDR3 spans 15 residues. The DNA of the CDR3 is TGTGCCAGCAGCTTAGACAGGAAAAATATTTACGAGCAGTACTTC. Amino acids: CASSLDRKNIYEQYF.

V and J are TRBV28 and TRBJ2-7; the match to TRBD2 covers 8 bases. Germline CDR1 is MDHEN and CDR2 is SYDVKM. This CDR3 has 14 residues. The V gene end was trimmed by 6 bases and the J gene end by 3 bases; junction bases not matched to a gene: 7. This CDR3 reads CASSGTSFFYEQYF. As DNA, the CDR3 is TGTGCCAGCAGCGGGACTAGTTTTTTCTACGAGCAGTACTTC.

In this sample, this clonotype turned up many times. The genes are TRBV11-2 and TRBJ2-2, with D possibly matching TRBD2 (5 bases). From germline, CDR1 is SGHAT and CDR2 FQNNGV. This CDR3 is built from 15 residues. With 6 bases removed from V and 4 bases from J, the gap between germline ends came to 15 bases. CDR3 DNA: TGTGCCAGCAGGGCAGTGGGTGAGGGCACCGGGGAGCTGTTTTTT. Residues: CASRAVGEGTGELFF.

Many counts were recorded for this clonotype. The chain has TRBV5-1 and TRBJ2-7; 9 positions agree with TRBD1. Germline CDR1 is SGHRS and CDR2 is YFSETQ. The CDR3 is 14 residues long. Trimming took 5 bases from V and 5 from J; bases not matched to a gene: 8. The CDR3 sequence is CASSWRDREDEQYF. CDR3 sequence (DNA): TGCGCCAGCAGTTGGCGGGACAGGGAGGACGAGCAGTACTTC.

This clonotype was picked up many times. The chain couples TRBV12-3 or TRBV12-4 to TRBJ1-1; D is undetermined. This CDR3 spans 14 amino acids. Trimming took off 3 bases at V and 3 bases at J, with 11 bases between the two ends. CDR3 nucleotide sequence: TGTGCCAGCAGTTTCACCCTTCAGGACACTGAAGCTTTCTTT. It is translated as CASSFTLQDTEAFF.